Detailed here is one T cell receptor beta chain. This clonotype occurred a few times. The antigen it binds to is not known. At one boundary the junction diverges from the germline segment, which might be a read error. These data come from a study of T cells in Graves' hyperthyroidism and ophthalmopathy (dated by TCRdb to about 2019). About the study as a whole: Peripheral blood was sampled at the time of initial diagnosis, prior to any treatment. To identify TCR V-J signatures that set the groups apart, the researchers used a discovery cohort of 90 to 100 patients, made up of 40 to 45 with Graves' ophthalmopathy and about 60 with stable Graves' hyperthyroidism. An independent validation cohort of about 19 hyperthyroidism patients and 17 patients who later progressed to ophthalmopathy tested prospective prediction of ophthalmopathy. The roughly 91 discovery patients were randomly divided into training and test sets at a 7:3 ratio. In addition, the study compared T-cell repertoires in thyroid tissue and in blood from roughly 6 Graves' hyperthyroidism patients. After blood sampling, hyperthyroidism patients were treated with methimazole at a starting dose of 30 mg daily, and ophthalmopathy patients were treated with high-dose intravenous methylprednisolone. The paper reports TCR Vbeta CDR3 sequencing of approximately 140 peripheral blood samples: 40 or so ophthalmopathy, over 70 hyperthyroidism and 17 progressor patients. General study outcomes and caveats: A 13 V-J signature model separated ophthalmopathy from stable hyperthyroidism, with approximately 87% sensitivity and 81% to 83% specificity in cross-validation and 80%/75% in testing. Sample size was not statistically predetermined, and investigators were not blinded to group allocation. In validation, the model predicted progression to ophthalmopathy a median of roughly 6.1 months before onset, with over 55% sensitivity and about 72% specificity. Most expanded thyroid clonotypes (frequency above 0.001) were also found in blood, which suggests that blood repertoires may mirror thyroid immune responses.

The hyperthyroidism patients were between 18 and 65 years old and newly diagnosed, with a disease duration of less than 2 months. Patients with uncontrolled infections, other autoimmune diseases, pregnancy or lactation were excluded. Diagnoses were established on the basis of clinical symptoms, serum thyroxine and TRAb, thyroid ultrasound, and orbital computed tomography. Blood from progressor patients was collected at the time of first diagnosis with hyperthyroidism, before any ophthalmopathy symptoms had appeared. Ficoll-Paque density gradient centrifugation was used to isolate PBMCs from about 9 ml of fresh peripheral blood. Progressor patients were first diagnosed with Graves' hyperthyroidism and then developed ophthalmopathy during follow-up. Total RNA was extracted using Trizol reagent, and RNA quality was assessed on an Agilent 2100 Bioanalyzer. The TCR beta CDR3 regions were amplified from RNA transcripts. A first-round RT-PCR of the TCR CDR3 used the HTBI primer set with the Qiagen OneStep RT-PCR kit. Libraries were constructed in a second round of multiplex PCR, after which size selection and purification were performed. Sequencing of the libraries was done on an Illumina HiSeq2000 using paired-end 100 bp reads. Per the authors' processing: Raw data were processed with SOAPnuke, discarding reads with adapters, uncalled bases, mean Phred below 15, or no exact constant-primer or identifier match. High-quality paired reads were merged with COPE v1.2.5, and unique nucleotide sequences were defined as clonotypes. MiTCR v1.1 was used to align clonotypes to the IMGT TRBV, TRBD and TRBJ reference segments. The analysis included only V-J combinations with a frequency above 0.0001, which together covered more than 99% of the repertoires. The TCS score was defined as F50 (clonal expansion) divided by E x V (chaos), with BLOSUM62-based TCRdist calculated between CDR3 peptides within each V-J. Welch's t-statistics and random forest reduced fewer than 600 V-J features to roughly 13, which were used in a naive Bayes classifier (R e1071). The raw public reads went through TCRdb reprocessing: fastp at Q25, MiXCR clone calling, in-frame beta chains kept. Merged by CDR3 protein, the rows form single entries marked with the most common genes and DNA. V and J calls and clone size were set by TCRdb, not the authors. This sample is represented by approximately 720,000 distinct CDR3 sequences; under 20% of them were singletons. The top ten constitute roughly a sixth of the sample.

There are 14 amino acids in the CDR3, from cysteine to phenylalanine inclusive. Only the CDR3 DNA stays, 42 bases, in frame from base 1. For CDR1 and CDR2, the germline V gene lists SGHRS and YFSETQ. This TCR came from a woman aged 50 to 60 with Graves' hyperthyroidism that later progressed to Graves' ophthalmopathy. Sequenced sample: blood. The chain is encoded by TRBV5-1 joined to TRBJ2-1, with 12 bases matching TRBD2. The CDR3 corresponds to CASSAGLAGNEQSF. The nucleotides are TGCGCCAGCAGCGCGGGACTAGCGGGCAATGAGCAGTCCTTC.